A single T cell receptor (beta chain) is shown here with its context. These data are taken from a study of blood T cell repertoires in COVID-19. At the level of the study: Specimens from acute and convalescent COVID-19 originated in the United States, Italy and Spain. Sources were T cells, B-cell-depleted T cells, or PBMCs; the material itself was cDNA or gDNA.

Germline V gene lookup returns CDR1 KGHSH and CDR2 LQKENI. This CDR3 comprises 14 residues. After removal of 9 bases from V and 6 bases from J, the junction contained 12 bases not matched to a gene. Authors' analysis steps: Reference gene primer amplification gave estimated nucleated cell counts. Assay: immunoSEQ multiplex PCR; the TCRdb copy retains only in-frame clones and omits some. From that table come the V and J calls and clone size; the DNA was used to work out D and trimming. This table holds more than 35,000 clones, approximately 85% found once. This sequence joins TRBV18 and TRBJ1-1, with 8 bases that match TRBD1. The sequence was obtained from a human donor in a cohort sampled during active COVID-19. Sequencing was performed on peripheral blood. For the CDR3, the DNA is TGTGCCAGTTCAAGACAGGGGATTGTGTCTGAAGCTTTCTTT. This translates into CASSRQGIVSEAFF. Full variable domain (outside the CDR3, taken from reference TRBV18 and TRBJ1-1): NAGVMQNPRHLVRRRGQEARLRCSPMKGHSHVYWYRQLPEEGLKFMVYLQKENIIDESGMPKERFSAEFPKEGPSILRIQQVVRGDSAAYFCASSRQGIVSEAFFGQGTRLTVV.